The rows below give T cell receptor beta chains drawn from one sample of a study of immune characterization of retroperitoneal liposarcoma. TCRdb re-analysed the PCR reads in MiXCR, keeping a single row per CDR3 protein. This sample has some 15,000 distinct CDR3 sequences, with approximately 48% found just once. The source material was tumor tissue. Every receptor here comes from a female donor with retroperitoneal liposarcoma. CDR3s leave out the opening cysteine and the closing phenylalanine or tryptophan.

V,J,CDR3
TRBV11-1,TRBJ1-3,ASSLKATGSGNTIY
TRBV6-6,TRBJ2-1,ASSYSTPGRGGYEQF
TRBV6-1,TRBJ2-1,ASSEAGTSFYNEQF
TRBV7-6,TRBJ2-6,ASSLAGGRSGANVLT
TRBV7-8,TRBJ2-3,ASQTGYTDTQY
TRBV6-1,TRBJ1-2,ASRPDRLGGYT
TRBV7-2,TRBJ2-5,ASSHASAVQETQY
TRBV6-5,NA,ASSDSRQATYEQY
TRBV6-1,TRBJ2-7,ASSKTSGGAVYEQY
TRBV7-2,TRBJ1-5,ASSLARGPQPQH
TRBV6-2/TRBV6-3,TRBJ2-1,ASSEWGSRLRV
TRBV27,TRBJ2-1,ASSPGRYNEQF
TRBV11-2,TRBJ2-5,ASSPTSGTGETQY
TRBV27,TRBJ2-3,ASSLRPAGVREY
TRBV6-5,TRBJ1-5,ASSEAWNQPQH
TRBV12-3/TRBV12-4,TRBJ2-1,ASSSFSGLSYNEQF
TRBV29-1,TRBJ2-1,SVFGNEQF